A single T cell receptor beta chain is shown here with its context. Its cognate antigen is unknown. Subjects with ophthalmopathy showed a Clinical Activity Score no lower than 3, a NOSPECS grade no lower than 4, and a duration shorter than 3 months. Diagnoses used clinical symptoms, serum thyroxine and TRAb, thyroid ultrasound and orbital computed tomography. Out of over 7.5 ml of fresh peripheral blood came the PBMCs. Amplification yielded TCR beta CDR3 regions, with RNA transcripts as the source. An initial round of RT-PCR targeting the TCR CDR3 relied on the HTBI primer set. TCRdb re-analysed the multiplex PCR reads in MiXCR, keeping a single row per CDR3 protein. The table lists 600,000 to 650,000 distinct CDR3 sequences, less than 25% of them singletons, with roughly 30% in the top ten. The source of the sample is a study of T cells in Graves' hyperthyroidism and ophthalmopathy. V lost 5 bases, J lost 2 bases, and 4 bases stayed unmatched. The germline V gene encodes CDR1 SGHTA and CDR2 FQGNSA. The CDR3 length is 15 residues.

Study-wide results and limits: Also found in blood were most expanded thyroid clonotypes above 0.001.

This clonotype was sampled from a man between 25 and 39 years old with Graves' ophthalmopathy. The material sequenced was blood. The chain has TRBV7-2 and TRBJ2-2, with 8 bases identical to TRBD1. This CDR3 reads CASSQTGANTGELFF. CDR3 bases: TGTGCCAGCAGCCAGACAGGGGCCAACACCGGGGAGCTGTTTTTT.